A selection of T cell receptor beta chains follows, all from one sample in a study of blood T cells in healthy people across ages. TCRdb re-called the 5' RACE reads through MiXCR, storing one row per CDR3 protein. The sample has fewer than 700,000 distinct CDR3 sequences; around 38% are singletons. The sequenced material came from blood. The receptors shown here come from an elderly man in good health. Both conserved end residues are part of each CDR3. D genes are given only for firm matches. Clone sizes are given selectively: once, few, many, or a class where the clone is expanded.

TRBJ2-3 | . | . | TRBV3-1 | TGTGCCAGCAGCCAAGTGGACAGCACAGATACGCAGTATTTT | CASSQVDSTDTQYF
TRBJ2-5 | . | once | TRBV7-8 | TGTGCCAGCAGCTTATCCCACGGGACGGAGACCCAGTACTTC | CASSLSHGTETQYF
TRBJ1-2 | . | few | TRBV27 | TGTGCCAGCACCCCTGGGGAGCCTCCGACAGCTCTCTATGGCTACACCTTC | CASTPGEPPTALYGYTF
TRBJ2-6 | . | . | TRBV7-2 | TGTGCCAGCAGCTTACAAAACAGGGCCCTTTCCGGGGCCAACGTCCTGACTTTC | CASSLQNRALSGANVLTF
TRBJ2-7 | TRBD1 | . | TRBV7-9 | TGTGCCAGCAGCAGATCCGGGACAGGCATTCTCGAGCAGTACTTC | CASSRSGTGILEQYF
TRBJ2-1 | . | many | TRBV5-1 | TGCGCCAGCAGCACGAGGTTGAGCTCCTACAATGAGCAGTTCTTC | CASSTRLSSYNEQFF
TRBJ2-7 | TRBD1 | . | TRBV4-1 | TGCGCCAGCAGCCAAGGACAGGGCTTC | CASSQGQGF
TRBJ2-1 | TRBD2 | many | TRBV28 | TGTGCCACCATGACTCCAGCGGGAGTTGATGAGCAGTTCTTC | CATMTPAGVDEQFF
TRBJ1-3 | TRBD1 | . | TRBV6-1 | TGTGCCAGCAGTGTCGACAGGGACGGGAACACCATATATTTT | CASSVDRDGNTIYF
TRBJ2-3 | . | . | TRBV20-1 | TGCAGTGTGGCAGGGGTTACAGATACGCAGTATTTT | CSVAGVTDTQYF
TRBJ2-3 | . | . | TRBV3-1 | TGTGCCAGCAGCCAAGCCCTGGGGCGTGGGGGCACAGATACGCAGTATTTT | CASSQALGRGGTDTQYF
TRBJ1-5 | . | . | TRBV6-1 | TGTGCCAGCAGACCAGGACCGAATCAGCCCCAGCATTTT | CASRPGPNQPQHF
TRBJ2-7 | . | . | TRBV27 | TGTGCCAGCAGTTTTTACGAGTCCTACGAGCAGTACTTC | CASSFYESYEQYF
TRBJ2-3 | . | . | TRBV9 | TGTGCCAGCAGCCCCCGGATGACAGGGAGGGATACGCAGTATTTT | CASSPRMTGRDTQYF
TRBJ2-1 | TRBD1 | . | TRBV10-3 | TGTGCCATCAGAAACACAGGGGGTTTGAATGAGCAGTTCTTC | CAIRNTGGLNEQFF
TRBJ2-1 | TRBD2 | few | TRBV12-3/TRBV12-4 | TGTGCCAGCAGTTCCCGGACTAGCGGGAACAACTACAATGAGCAGTTCTTC | CASSSRTSGNNYNEQFF
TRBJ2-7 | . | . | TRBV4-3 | TGCGCCAGCAGCCAAGATGCCCCGGCCAGTACTTACGAGCAGTACTTC | CASSQDAPASTYEQYF
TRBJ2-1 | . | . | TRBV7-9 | TGTGCCAGCAGCTTAGTCAGGGTTGGGCGACAGTTTGGGGTCAATGAGCAGTTCTTC | CASSLVRVGRQFGVNEQFF
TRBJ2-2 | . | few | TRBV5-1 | TGCGCCAGCAGCGGGGCGGCTACTAACACCGGGGAGCTGTTTTTT | CASSGAATNTGELFF
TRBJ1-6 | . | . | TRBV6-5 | TGTGCCAGCAATACGGGACATTACTCACCCCTCCACTTT | CASNTGHYSPLHF
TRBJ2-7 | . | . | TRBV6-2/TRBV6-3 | TGTGCCAGCACGCGGACCTACTCCTACGAGCAGTACTTC | CASTRTYSYEQYF
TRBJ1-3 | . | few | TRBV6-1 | TGTGCCAGCAGAAGGAGCGAAATCGACACCATATATTTT | CASRRSEIDTIYF
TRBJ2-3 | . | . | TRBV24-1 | TGTGCCACCAGTGATGCGGCGGCTAGCGGCACAGATACGCAGTATTTT | CATSDAAASGTDTQYF
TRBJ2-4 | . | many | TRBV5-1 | TGCGCCAGCAGCTTGATAACTCGTCCAAACATTCAGTACTTC | CASSLITRPNIQYF
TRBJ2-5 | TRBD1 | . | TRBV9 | TGTGCCAGCAGCCGGGACAGTGCTAATGAGCAGTACTTC | CASSRDSANEQYF
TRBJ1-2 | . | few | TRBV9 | TGTGCCAGCGGCCGGACGGAGAACTATGGCTACACCTTC | CASGRTENYGYTF
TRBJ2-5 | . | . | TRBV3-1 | TGTGCCAGCAGCCAAGTACTGGCGGGGTGGGCAGAGACCCAGTACTTC | CASSQVLAGWAETQYF
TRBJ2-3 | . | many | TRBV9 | TGTGCCAGCAGCGTAGCGGGCACAGATACGCAGTATTTT | CASSVAGTDTQYF
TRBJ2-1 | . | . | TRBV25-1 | TGTGCCAGCAGTGGTGGAACTGCCCGGTTGTTCTTC | CASSGGTARLFF
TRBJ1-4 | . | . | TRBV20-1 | TGCAGTGCTGGGGTTTTATATGGTGAAAAACTGTTTTTT | CSAGVLYGEKLFF
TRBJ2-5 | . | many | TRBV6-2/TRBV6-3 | TGTGCCAGCAGTTCCGCTAGCGACCCAGGGGAGACCCAGTACTTC | CASSSASDPGETQYF
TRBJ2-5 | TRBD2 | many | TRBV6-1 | TGTGCCAGCAACCGGGCGGGAGGTGGGGAGACCCAGTACTTC | CASNRAGGGETQYF
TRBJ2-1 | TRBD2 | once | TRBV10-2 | TGCGCCATGGTAGCGGGGGGGGATTCCGGTGAGCAGTTCTTC | CAMVAGGDSGEQFF
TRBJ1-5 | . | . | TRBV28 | TGTGCCAGCAGCATCGACAGCAATCAGCCCCAGCATTTT | CASSIDSNQPQHF
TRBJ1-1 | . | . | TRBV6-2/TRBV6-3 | TGTGCCAGCAAGGAGGACGGCAAGAGGAACACTGAAGCTTTCTTT | CASKEDGKRNTEAFF
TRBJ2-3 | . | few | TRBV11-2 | TGTGCCAGCAGCTTAGCGATCAACTATAGGACAGATACGCAGTATTTT | CASSLAINYRTDTQYF
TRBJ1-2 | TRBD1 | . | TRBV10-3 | TGTGCCATCAGGGGGACCGGCAGGGGGGGCCTCTATGGCTACACCTTC | CAIRGTGRGGLYGYTF
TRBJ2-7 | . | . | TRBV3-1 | TGTGCCAGCAGCCAAGGTTACCACGGGCAGTACTTC | CASSQGYHGQYF
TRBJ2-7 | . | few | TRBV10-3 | TGTGCCATCCGTTACTCGGACAGAAGCTCCTACGAGCAGTACTTC | CAIRYSDRSSYEQYF
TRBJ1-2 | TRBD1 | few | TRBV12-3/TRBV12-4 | TGTGCCAGCAGCCTACGGACAGGGTTTAACTATGGCTACACCTTC | CASSLRTGFNYGYTF
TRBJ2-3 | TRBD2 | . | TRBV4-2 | TGTGCCAGCAGCCAAGACCCTGGGGGCGGGAGGTCTGTAGATACGCAGTATTTT | CASSQDPGGGRSVDTQYF
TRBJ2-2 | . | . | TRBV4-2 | TGTGCCAGCAGCCAAGATTGGACAGATTCGAACACCGGGGAGCTGTTTTTT | CASSQDWTDSNTGELFF